Presented here are 8 T cell receptor beta chains from one specimen sequenced in a study of beta chain features in type 1 diabetes listed by TCRdb under 2018. General conclusions and limits of the study: Type 1 diabetes patients showed a moderate but significant shortening of TCRB CDR3 length in all four CD4+ subsets.

The method was the immunoSEQ multiplex PCR assay. The High Capacity cDNA Reverse Transcription Kit was used to reverse transcribe all of the isolated RNA, meaning that expressed TCRB transcripts were what got sequenced. Imported from immuneACCESS, the table was reduced by TCRdb to in-frame sequences with V and J called. These copies leave out some clones; in studies compared against another copy, an unresolved V gene accounts for under half, and the cause of the remainder is not known. Across this sample there are around 250,000 clones, with about 15% seen only once. The top ten clonotypes cover 0.019% of the sample. Their cognate antigens are unknown. Specimen: naive CD4+ T cells from blood. The meaning of the sample's cell subset or site label: true naive CD4+ T cells. These receptors came from a man under 40 with type 1 diabetes.

The chain couples TRBV19 to TRBJ1-5, with D perhaps matching TRBD1 (5 bases). V lost 6 bases, J lost 3 bases, and 9 bases lay in between. Germline CDR1 LNHDA, CDR2 SQIVND (reference sequence). This CDR3 comprises 13 residues. Here the CDR3 reads CASRSGDNQPQHF. For the CDR3, the DNA is TGTGCCAGTAGATCGGGGGACAATCAGCCCCAGCATTTT.

The chain recombines TRBV7-6 with TRBJ2-6; D is uncertain. This CDR3 region has 13 residues. The ends were cut back, 11 bases at V and 2 bases at J, with 10 bases in the middle. Germline-derived CDR1 and CDR2 are SGHVS and FNYEAQ. CDR3 region: CAPTTPGANVLTF. The CDR3 DNA follows: TGTGCCCCTACGACACCTGGGGCCAACGTCCTGACTTTC. The full variable domain, in which reference TRBV7-6 and TRBJ2-6 provide the parts outside the CDR3, is GAGVSQSPRYKVTKRGQDVALRCDPISGHVSLYWYRQALGQGPEFLTYFNYEAQQDKSGLPNDRFSAERPEGSISTLTIQRTEQRDSAMYRCAPTTPGANVLTFGAGSRLTVL.

The rearrangement uses TRBV30 and TRBJ2-7; the D gene is possibly TRBD1 (6 bases). Trimming left V 0 bases short and J 7 bases short, with 16 bases between. CDR1 and CDR2 from the germline V gene are GTSNPN and SVGIG (reference sequence). The CDR3 totals 14 residues. As DNA, the CDR3 is TGTGCCTGGAGTGTACCACAGGGATTTAGTGAGCAGTACTTC. As protein: CAWSVPQGFSEQYF.

This clone turned up a few times. The chain is built from TRBV7-9 and TRBJ2-5; a possible D gene is TRBD1 (6 bases). CDR3 length: 14 residues. Trimming pared 5 bases from V and 4 bases from J, leaving 14 bases between. Germline V gives CDR1 SEHNR, CDR2 FQNEAQ (reference sequence). CDR3 coding DNA: TGTGCCAGCAGCCCCGGGACAACCGCAGAGACCCAGTACTTC. Translating it yields CASSPGTTAETQYF. Using reference TRBV7-9 and TRBJ2-5 for the parts outside the CDR3, the full variable domain is DTGVSQNPRHKITKRGQNVTFRCDPISEHNRLYWYRQTLGQGPEFLTYFQNEAQLEKSRLLSDRFSAERPKGSFSTLEIQRTEQGDSAMYLCASSPGTTAETQYFGPGTRLLVL.

This clone was seen only a few times. The chain uses TRBV6-5 and TRBJ2-7; perhaps TRBD2 as D (6 bases). Trimming stripped 7 bases from V and 3 bases from J, with 10 bases between. In germline, CDR1 is MNHEY, CDR2 SVGAGI. CDR3 size: 12 residues. As DNA, the CDR3 is TGTGCCAGCAACTCGGAGGGCTACGAGCAGTACTTC. Residues: CASNSEGYEQYF.

The J gene is TRBJ2-7, the V gene TRBV14, with D possibly matching TRBD2 (5 bases). The V end was cut by 1 base, the J end by 9 bases, with 19 bases between. Germline CDR1 is SGHDN and CDR2 is FVKESK. The CDR3 runs 15 residues. CDR3 region: CASSQARAPPVGQYF. CDR3 bases: TGTGCCAGCAGCCAAGCGAGGGCGCCACCCGTCGGGCAGTACTTC. The full variable domain, in which reference TRBV14 and TRBJ2-7 provide the parts outside the CDR3, is EAGVTQFPSHSVIEKGQTVTLRCDPISGHDNLYWYRRVMGKEIKFLLHFVKESKQDESGMPNNRFLAERTGGTYSTLKVQPAELEDSGVYFCASSQARAPPVGQYFGPGTRLTVT.

This clone was counted between two and nine times. CDR3 nucleotide sequence: TGCAGCGTTGAAGAGTTCCTAGCGGGGGGCCTACCCCTCTCCACAGATACGCAGTATTTT. It yields the protein CSVEEFLAGGLPLSTDTQYF. The rearrangement joins TRBV29-1 to TRBJ2-3; 11 positions match TRBD2. Germline CDR1 and CDR2: SQVTM and ANQGSEA. Losses at the gene ends were 0 bases for V and 2 bases for J; bases not matched to a gene: 16. The CDR3 runs 20 residues.

This clone was detected a few times. This sequence joins TRBV7-9 and TRBJ2-5, with 9 nucleotides matching TRBD1. CDR3 length equals 14 residues. CDR1 is SEHNR, CDR2 FQNEAQ, per germline (reference sequence). The trim removed 10 bases at V and 0 bases at J, leaving 6 bases unmatched. Here the CDR3 reads CATQGTGNQETQYF. The CDR3 region has the DNA TGTGCCACTCAAGGGACAGGGAACCAAGAGACCCAGTACTTC.